This is a list of T cell receptor beta chains from one sample in a study of T-cell reconstitution after alpha-beta-depleted transplantation in children. MiXCR was run by TCRdb on the PCR reads, yielding one entry per CDR3 protein. The sample contains about 200,000 distinct CDR3 sequences, roughly 15% of which appear only once. Material: PBMCs from the stem cell graft donor, obtained from the stem cell graft. Receptors were obtained from a human donor who donated a stem cell graft to a child with acute lymphoblastic leukemia. Each CDR3 is given with its conserved first and last residue. The order of the fields is clone size, CDR3 length, V gene, D gene, J gene, CDR3 DNA, CDR3 protein. A D gene is named only where the DNA matches it firmly. Clone size appears in some rows only: once, few, many, or a class for an expanded clone.

abundance: few
len: 16
v_gene: TRBV7-6
d_gene: TRBD2
j_gene: TRBJ2-2
CDR3nt: TGTGCCAGCACCGGCCGGGGGGGGGTATACACCGGGGAGCTGTTTTTT
CDR3aa: CASTGRGGVYTGELFF

abundance: NA
len: 16
v_gene: TRBV5-5
d_gene: TRBD1
j_gene: TRBJ2-7
CDR3nt: TGTGCCAGCAGCTTGGGCCGGGACAGGGGGGCCCACGAGCAGTACTTC
CDR3aa: CASSLGRDRGAHEQYF

abundance: few
len: 15
v_gene: TRBV12-3/TRBV12-4
d_gene: TRBD1
j_gene: TRBJ1-2
CDR3nt: TGTGCCAGCAGAGGGACAGGGTCTACCTATGCTGGCTACACCTTC
CDR3aa: CASRGTGSTYAGYTF

abundance: few
len: 14
v_gene: TRBV5-1
d_gene: NA
j_gene: TRBJ2-1
CDR3nt: TGCGCCAGCAGTGTTCCGGGGGGCCGCAATGAGCAGTTCTTC
CDR3aa: CASSVPGGRNEQFF

abundance: many
len: 13
v_gene: TRBV12-3/TRBV12-4
d_gene: NA
j_gene: TRBJ1-2
CDR3nt: TGTGCCAGCAATCTACACGGAAACTATGGCTACACCTTC
CDR3aa: CASNLHGNYGYTF

abundance: many
len: 17
v_gene: TRBV12-3/TRBV12-4
d_gene: TRBD1
j_gene: TRBJ1-3
CDR3nt: TGTGCCAGCAGTTCATGGTCGGGACAGAGCTCTGGAAACACCATATATTTT
CDR3aa: CASSSWSGQSSGNTIYF

abundance: few
len: 13
v_gene: TRBV3-1
d_gene: NA
j_gene: TRBJ2-1
CDR3nt: TGTGCCAGCAGTGCCGAAGTTTACAATGAGCAGTTCTTC
CDR3aa: CASSAEVYNEQFF

abundance: few
len: 13
v_gene: TRBV12-3/TRBV12-4
d_gene: NA
j_gene: TRBJ1-6
CDR3nt: TGTGCCAGCAGTTGGTCCTCTGTTTCACCCCTCCACTTT
CDR3aa: CASSWSSVSPLHF

abundance: NA
len: 15
v_gene: TRBV6-1
d_gene: TRBD1
j_gene: TRBJ1-1
CDR3nt: TGTGCCAGCAGCGATGGGACAGGGGGAAACACTGAAGCTTTCTTT
CDR3aa: CASSDGTGGNTEAFF

abundance: many
len: 12
v_gene: TRBV12-3/TRBV12-4
d_gene: NA
j_gene: TRBJ1-1
CDR3nt: TGTGCCAGCAGTCGAAACGGAATTGAAGCTTTCTTT
CDR3aa: CASSRNGIEAFF

abundance: NA
len: 12
v_gene: TRBV11-2
d_gene: NA
j_gene: TRBJ2-7
CDR3nt: TGTGCCAGCACGGGGTTAGGGTACGAGCAGTACTTC
CDR3aa: CASTGLGYEQYF

abundance: many
len: 15
v_gene: TRBV20-1
d_gene: TRBD1
j_gene: TRBJ1-4
CDR3nt: TGCAGTGCTAGAGATGGGCGGACAGGGGCGGAAAAACTGTTTTTT
CDR3aa: CSARDGRTGAEKLFF

abundance: many
len: 13
v_gene: TRBV29-1
d_gene: NA
j_gene: TRBJ2-3
CDR3nt: TGCAGCGTCAAAGGACAGAACACAGATACGCAGTATTTT
CDR3aa: CSVKGQNTDTQYF

abundance: many
len: 14
v_gene: TRBV20-1
d_gene: NA
j_gene: TRBJ2-3
CDR3nt: TGCAGTGCCCGCGTTTCGGACTACACAGATACGCAGTATTTT
CDR3aa: CSARVSDYTDTQYF

abundance: many
len: 11
v_gene: TRBV12-3/TRBV12-4
d_gene: NA
j_gene: TRBJ1-1
CDR3nt: TGTGCCAGCAGCGCGGGGTTGACAGCTTTCTTT
CDR3aa: CASSAGLTAFF

abundance: many
len: 16
v_gene: TRBV10-3
d_gene: TRBD1
j_gene: TRBJ2-1
CDR3nt: TGTGCCATCAGTGAGCCCCCGGACAGGGACAAAAATGAGCAGTTCTTC
CDR3aa: CAISEPPDRDKNEQFF

abundance: many
len: 14
v_gene: TRBV5-1
d_gene: NA
j_gene: TRBJ2-3
CDR3nt: TGCGCCAGCAGCTTGGCCGTCCCAGGAGATACGCAGTATTTT
CDR3aa: CASSLAVPGDTQYF

abundance: few
len: 14
v_gene: TRBV20-1
d_gene: TRBD1
j_gene: TRBJ1-1
CDR3nt: TGCAGTGCTAGGAAGACAGGGGACTACACTGAAGCTTTCTTT
CDR3aa: CSARKTGDYTEAFF

abundance: NA
len: 13
v_gene: TRBV19
d_gene: NA
j_gene: TRBJ1-1
CDR3nt: TGTGCCAGTAGTTTCTGGGTGAACACTGAAGCTTTCTTT
CDR3aa: CASSFWVNTEAFF

abundance: few
len: 13
v_gene: TRBV5-1
d_gene: NA
j_gene: TRBJ2-5
CDR3nt: TGCGCCAGCAGCTTGGGCCTGCAGAAGACCCAGTACTTC
CDR3aa: CASSLGLQKTQYF

abundance: many
len: 17
v_gene: TRBV11-2
d_gene: TRBD2
j_gene: TRBJ2-5
CDR3nt: TGTGCCAGCAGCCCTCAGTTAGCGGGAGGGCCAGGGGAGACCCAGTACTTC
CDR3aa: CASSPQLAGGPGETQYF

abundance: many
len: 14
v_gene: TRBV11-3
d_gene: NA
j_gene: TRBJ2-2
CDR3nt: TGTGCCAGCAGCACCTCCAAAAACACCGGGGAGCTGTTTTTT
CDR3aa: CASSTSKNTGELFF